This entry describes one T cell receptor delta chain. V shed 4 bases, J shed 0 bases, and the junction held 9 bases outside the gene matches. Per germline, CDR1 GEAIGNYY and CDR2 EKD. This CDR3 is 17 amino acids long. This specimen comes from a study of gamma-delta chains in newborns, infants, children. Study overall: Polyclonal expansion of innate γδ T cells after birth follows microbial exposure.

TCRdb used CATT to re-call clones from the reads. Among 4,200 or so delta-chain clones listed, around 6.2% were seen once. The specimen was blood. The chain has TRDV2 and TRDJ2, with 8 positions matching TRDD3. This clonotype was obtained from a child who was a newborn, infant or young child, either healthy, febrile or measles-vaccinated (not recorded which). CDR3 protein: CACDLLGAPPLTAQLFF. CDR3 coding DNA: TGTGCCTGTGATCTACTGGGGGCCCCTCCTTTGACAGCACAACTCTTCTTT.